These 18 T cell receptor beta chains were all obtained from the same sample, sequenced in a study of cytomegalovirus exposure and HLA in healthy donors. The PCR had 60 Vbeta and 13 Jbeta primers. The method was immunoSEQ multiplex PCR; TCRdb's version includes in-frame clones alone and lacks a portion of them. In the table there are about 150,000 clones, roughly 80% of which are singletons. Material: PBMCs. The receptors shown here come from a woman aged 35 to 49 in good health and CMV-seropositive.

CDR3 coding DNA: TGTGCCAGCTCACCCCAGGGGATCTACGAGCAGTACTTC. Encoded protein: CASSPQGIYEQYF. The chain is built from TRBV18 and TRBJ2-7; maybe TRBD1 (6 bases). CDR1 and CDR2 from the germline V gene are KGHSH and LQKENI. With 3 bases removed from V and 3 bases from J, the gap between germline ends came to 9 bases. CDR3 length equals 13 residues.

This clone has a handful of counts. The same CDR3 arises from other DNA sequences in this sample as well. CDR3 sequence (DNA): TGTGCCAGCAGCACCCCCGGGACAGGAAACACTGAAGCTTTCTTT. Its translation is CASSTPGTGNTEAFF. V usage is TRBV7-2 and J usage is TRBJ1-1; TRBD1 matches at 8 bases. Per the germline V gene, CDR1 is SGHTA and CDR2 is FQGNSA. V shed 5 bases, J shed 2 bases, and the junction held 7 bases outside the gene matches. The CDR3 has 15 residues.

V and J are TRBV28 and TRBJ2-7; 8 bases map to TRBD1. Per the germline V gene, CDR1 is MDHEN and CDR2 is SYDVKM. The CDR3 has 12 residues. V was clipped by 5 bases and J by 4 bases; unmatched bases: 1. The CDR3 DNA follows: TGTGCCAGCAGTGGGACAGGTTACGAGCAGTACTTC. Protein product: CASSGTGYEQYF. Based on the CDR3 plus reference TRBV28 and TRBJ2-7, the full variable domain is DVKVTQSSRYLVKRTGEKVFLECVQDMDHENMFWYRQDPGLGLRLIYFSYDVKMKEKGDIPEGYSVSREKKERFSLILESASTNQTSMYLCASSGTGYEQYFGPGTRLTVT.

The chain has TRBV29-1 and TRBJ2-2; a weak D match, TRBD1 (6 bases). V was shortened by 6 bases and J by 4 bases, with 18 bases between the two germline ends. CDR1 and CDR2 from the germline V gene are SQVTM and ANQGSEA. The CDR3 runs to 15 residues. CDR3 sequence reads: CSVETGRGATGELFF. Here the CDR3 DNA reads TGCAGCGTGGAAACAGGGAGAGGGGCCACCGGGGAGCTGTTTTTT.

In regard to this clone: Sequence at one end of the junction differs from germline and may be a read error. The genes are TRBV7-9 and TRBJ1-3; D call uncertain. This CDR3 is built from 14 residues. CDR1 and CDR2 from the germline V gene are SEHNR and FQNEAQ (reference sequence). CDR3 sequence (DNA): TGTGCCGGCAGCTTGGCTGGCTCTGGAAACACCATATATTTT. This codes for CAGSLAGSGNTIYF.

CDR3 loop: CASSWADEQFF. The CDR3 region has the DNA TGTGCCAGCAGCTGGGCAGATGAGCAGTTCTTC. This chain uses TRBV7-9 with TRBJ2-1; D is unclear. Germline assignment: CDR1 SEHNR and CDR2 FQNEAQ (reference sequence). V was pared by 4 bases and J by 8 bases, with 6 bases between. The CDR3 extends over 11 amino acids.

The chain joins TRBV28 to TRBJ1-2; TRBD1 matches 8 bases. From germline, CDR1 is MDHEN and CDR2 SYDVKM. The CDR3 runs 14 residues. V was pared by 5 bases and J by 8 bases, with 10 bases of the junction left unmatched. CDR3 DNA sequence: TGTGCCAGCAGTCCCGACAGGGGTCGCTTGGGCTACACCTTC. Translating it yields CASSPDRGRLGYTF.

The chain combines TRBV29-1 with TRBJ2-5; the D gene is possibly TRBD2 (5 bases). The J call is in doubt because the DNA end fits TRBJ2-7 better. The germline V gene has CDR1 SQVTM and CDR2 ANQGSEA. The CDR3 consists of 12 residues. The CDR3 sequence: CSVEDGVREQYF. The DNA of the CDR3 is TGCAGCGTTGAAGACGGGGTCCGCGAGCAGTACTTC.

The V and J genes are TRBV5-8 and TRBJ1-5; no firm D call. Germline CDR1 reads SGHTS; CDR2 reads YDEGEE. This CDR3 is built from 12 residues. V lost 2 bases to trimming and J lost 7 bases, with 7 bases between them. CDR3 sequence reads: CASSLIQQPQHF. The CDR3 nucleotides are TGTGCCAGCAGCTTAATTCAGCAGCCCCAGCATTTT.

The chain couples TRBV5-6 to TRBJ2-7; TRBD2 agrees at 12 bases. The CDR3 runs 16 residues. CDR1 SGHDT and CDR2 YYEEEE come from the germline V gene. The V segment lost 4 bases and the J segment 3 bases; nucleotides outside the gene matches: 8. The CDR3 region is CASSALTSGGFYEQYF. The CDR3, as DNA: TGTGCCAGCAGCGCCTTAACTAGCGGGGGGTTCTACGAGCAGTACTTC. Supplemented by reference TRBV5-6 and TRBJ2-7, the full variable domain reads DAGVTQSPTHLIKTRGQQVTLRCSPKSGHDTVSWYQQALGQGPQFIFQYYEEEERQRGNFPDRFSGHQFPNYSSELNVNALLLGDSALYLCASSALTSGGFYEQYFGPGTRLTVT.

The chain couples TRBV11-2 to TRBJ2-3, with D perhaps TRBD1 (7 bases). Trimming shortened V by 5 bases and J by 1 base, and 13 bases separated the two germline ends. The germline CDR1 and CDR2 sequences are SGHAT and FQNNGV. The CDR3 has 15 amino acids. The CDR3 spells CASSQGGGGTDTQYF. The CDR3 DNA is TGTGCCAGCAGCCAGGGGGGAGGAGGCACAGATACGCAGTATTTT.

The chain couples TRBV10-3 to TRBJ1-3, with unresolved D. The CDR3 runs 15 residues. Germline lookup yields CDR1 ENHRY and CDR2 SYGVKD. V gave up 0 bases and J gave up 0 bases, with 6 bases separating them. DNA for the CDR3: TGTGCCATCAGTGAGTCGGAGCTCTCTGGAAACACCATATATTTT. Its protein is CAISESELSGNTIYF.

CDR3 DNA: TGCGCCAGCAGCGCAAGACTAGCCGGCTTTTCCTACGAGCAGTACTTC. Amino acids: CASSARLAGFSYEQYF. V is TRBV5-1 and J is TRBJ2-7, with 7 bases lining up with TRBD2. Germline assignment: CDR1 SGHRS and CDR2 YFSETQ. V trimming: 4 bases; J trimming: 1 base; junction bases outside the gene matches: 11. The CDR3 contains 16 residues.

The chain is built from TRBV14 and TRBJ1-2; D gene ambiguous. The V end lost 4 bases, the J end lost 3 bases, and 9 bases lay between the germline ends. The CDR3 has 13 residues. Germline V gene data show CDR1 as SGHDN and CDR2 as FVKESK. The CDR3 loop is CASSLRLDYGYTF. The CDR3 bases are TGTGCCAGCAGCCTAAGATTAGACTATGGCTACACCTTC.

This chain joins TRBV6-1 and TRBJ2-7; no clear D gene. V gave up 7 bases and J gave up 0 bases, with 16 bases separating them. Per the germline V gene, CDR1 is MNHNS and CDR2 is SASEGT. The CDR3 is 15 residues long. The CDR3 DNA follows: TGTGCCAGCATGCCCCGAGGCCTGAGCTCCTACGAGCAGTACTTC. It translates to CASMPRGLSSYEQYF.

The rearrangement uses TRBV10-1 and TRBJ2-1; D might be TRBD2 (5 bases). Germline V lookup: CDR1 WNHNN, CDR2 SYGVQD (reference sequence). Deletions cut 3 bases from V and 5 bases from J, with 14 bases between. This CDR3 is built from 15 residues. CDR3 sequence: CASSEGRDLDNEQFF. The CDR3 DNA reads TGCGCCAGCAGTGAAGGGAGAGACCTGGACAATGAGCAGTTCTTC.

V gene TRBV4-3 combines with J gene TRBJ2-2; 7 positions agree with TRBD1. The CDR3 is 15 amino acids. Germline assignment: CDR1 LGHNA and CDR2 YSLEER. The J segment lost 7 bases and the V segment lost 1 base, leaving 6 bases of the junction unmatched. The CDR3 nucleotides read TGCGCCAGCAGCCAAGGAGGGGGCGCTGGCGGGGAGCTGTTTTTT. It specifies CASSQGGGAGGELFF.

The gene calls are TRBV25-1 and TRBJ2-3; 10 nucleotides align to TRBD1. V dropped 3 bases and J dropped 2; count of bases not matched to a gene: 5. CDR1 is MGHDK and CDR2 is SYGVNS in the germline V gene. This CDR3 comprises 16 residues. DNA of the CDR3: TGTGCCAGCAGTGAGGGGACAGGGGTCAACACAGATACGCAGTATTTT. As protein: CASSEGTGVNTDTQYF.